The rows below give T cell receptor beta chains drawn from one sample of a study of persistence of HIV-infected CD4 T cells. The antigens for these receptors are not known. Generated by immunoSEQ multiplex PCR, the TCRdb table keeps only in-frame clones and is missing some. The data contain fewer than 30,000 clones, roughly four fifths of them singletons. The source was CD4+ T cells sorted from PBMCs after roughly 18-hour stimulation, collected from a patient who received antiretroviral therapy. The receptor source for this set is an adult man with HIV who was CMV-seropositive. The CDR3 runs from the conserved cysteine through the conserved F or W. Only part of the rows carry a size: once, few, many, or a class if the clone is expanded.

>few|TRBV14|TRBJ1-2
CASSQDRNYGYTF
>-|TRBV7-4|TRBJ2-7
CASSLAVGETYEQYF
>-|TRBV5-1|TRBJ2-2
CASSLPGGNTGELFF
>-|TRBV12-2|TRBJ1-2
CASRLELTPKTYGYTF
>-|TRBV7-3|TRBJ2-1
CASSSMSGGAFHEQFF
>-|TRBV5-1|TRBJ2-7
CASSLAVGTYEQYF
>-|TRBV19|TRBJ1-1
CASKPERMNTEAFF
>-|TRBV18|TRBJ2-3
CASSPLGSSTDTQYF
>-|TRBV6-5|TRBJ2-5
CASSRAGGQETQYF
>-|TRBV28|TRBJ2-5
CAGRAGHQETQYF
>-|TRBV7-2|TRBJ2-1
CASSQKPGGPQNEQFF
>once|TRBV7-6|TRBJ2-2
CASSLADQRAGELFF
>-|TRBV15|TRBJ2-2
CATSRFKQGATTGELFF
>-|TRBV7-2|TRBJ2-1
CASSRGLLIFNEQFF
>-|TRBV7-9|TRBJ2-2
CASSGGLAGAPGTGELFF
>few|TRBV2|TRBJ2-1
CASRRFIGTGNSRVDEQFF
>-|TRBV27|TRBJ1-1
CASSYYGNTEAFF
>-|TRBV28|TRBJ1-5
CASSLWGDNQPQHF
>-|TRBV7-3|TRBJ1-5
CASSLRPTGGCQPQHF
>-|TRBV24-1|TRBJ2-4
CATSESGTVDNKNIQYF
>-|TRBV9|TRBJ2-7
CASSRGDRLYEQYF
>-|TRBV12-3/TRBV12-4|TRBJ2-7
CASSQEARQEQYF
>few|TRBV12-3/TRBV12-4|TRBJ1-2
CASSWTVYGYTF
>-|TRBV12-3/TRBV12-4|TRBJ1-1
CASITDKSTEAFF
>-|TRBV10-2|TRBJ2-7
CASSERGGGASGRYEQYF
>few|TRBV20-1|TRBJ1-6
CSAGGGSPLHF
>once|TRBV2|TRBJ2-2
CASRASGGRSTGELFF
>-|TRBV10-1|TRBJ2-3
CASSAAGTDTQYF
>once|TRBV28|TRBJ1-5
CASSSGGYSNQPQHF